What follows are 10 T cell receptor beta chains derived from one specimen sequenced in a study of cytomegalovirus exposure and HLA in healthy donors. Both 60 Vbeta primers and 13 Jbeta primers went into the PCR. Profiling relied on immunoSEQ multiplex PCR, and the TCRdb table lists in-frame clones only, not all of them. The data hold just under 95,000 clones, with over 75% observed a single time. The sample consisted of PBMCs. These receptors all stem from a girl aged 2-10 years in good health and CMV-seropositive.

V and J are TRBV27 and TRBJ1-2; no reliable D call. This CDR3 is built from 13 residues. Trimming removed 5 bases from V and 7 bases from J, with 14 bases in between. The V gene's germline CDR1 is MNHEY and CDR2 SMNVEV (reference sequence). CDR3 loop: CASSMTSLGGYTF. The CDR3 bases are TGTGCCAGCAGTATGACAAGTTTAGGTGGCTACACCTTC.

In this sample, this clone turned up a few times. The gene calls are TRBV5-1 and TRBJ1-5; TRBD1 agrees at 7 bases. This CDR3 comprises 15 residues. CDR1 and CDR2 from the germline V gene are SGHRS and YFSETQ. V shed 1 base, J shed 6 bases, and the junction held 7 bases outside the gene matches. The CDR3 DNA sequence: TGCGCCAGCAGCTTGACTACAGGGGCAGGTCAGCCCCAGCATTTT. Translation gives CASSLTTGAGQPQHF.

CDR3 sequence (DNA): TGCGCCAGCAGCGACGGGACTAGTACCTCCAATGAGCAGTTCTTC. Encoded protein: CASSDGTSTSNEQFF. V and J are TRBV10-2 and TRBJ2-1; 8 positions agree with TRBD2. CDR1 and CDR2 (germline): WSHSY, SAAADI. There are 15 residues in the CDR3. V lost 6 bases and J lost 6; bases outside the gene matches: 10.

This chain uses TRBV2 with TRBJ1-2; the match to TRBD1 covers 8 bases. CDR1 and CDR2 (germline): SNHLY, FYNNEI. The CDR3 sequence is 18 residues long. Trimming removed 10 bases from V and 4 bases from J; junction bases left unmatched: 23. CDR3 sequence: CATSPAVLSTGGSYGYTF. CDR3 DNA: TGTGCCACCTCTCCGGCGGTCCTTAGTACAGGGGGATCCTATGGCTACACCTTC. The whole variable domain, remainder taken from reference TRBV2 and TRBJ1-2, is EPEVTQTPSHQVTQMGQEVILRCVPISNHLYFYWYRQILGQKVEFLVSFYNNEISEKSEIFDDQFSVERPDGSNFTLKIRSTKLEDSAMYFCATSPAVLSTGGSYGYTFGSGTRLTVV.

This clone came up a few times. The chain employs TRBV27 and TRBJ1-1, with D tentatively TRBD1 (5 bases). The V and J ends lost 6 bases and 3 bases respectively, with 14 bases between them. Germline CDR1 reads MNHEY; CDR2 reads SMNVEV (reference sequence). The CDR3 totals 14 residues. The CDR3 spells CASSSGWVDTEAFF. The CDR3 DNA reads TGTGCCAGCAGCTCAGGGTGGGTAGACACTGAAGCTTTCTTT.

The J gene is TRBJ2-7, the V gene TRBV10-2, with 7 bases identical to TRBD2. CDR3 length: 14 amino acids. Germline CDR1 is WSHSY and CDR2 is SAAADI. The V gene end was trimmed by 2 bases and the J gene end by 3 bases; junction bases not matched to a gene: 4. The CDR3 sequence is CASSEGLVNYEQYF. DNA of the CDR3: TGCGCCAGCAGTGAGGGACTAGTAAACTACGAGCAGTACTTC.

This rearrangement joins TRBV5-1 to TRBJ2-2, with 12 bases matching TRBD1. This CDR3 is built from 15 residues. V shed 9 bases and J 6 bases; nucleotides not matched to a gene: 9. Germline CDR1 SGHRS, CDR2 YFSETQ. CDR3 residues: CAIRLGTGGSGELFF. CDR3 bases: TGCGCCATCAGACTCGGGACAGGGGGCTCCGGGGAGCTGTTTTTT.

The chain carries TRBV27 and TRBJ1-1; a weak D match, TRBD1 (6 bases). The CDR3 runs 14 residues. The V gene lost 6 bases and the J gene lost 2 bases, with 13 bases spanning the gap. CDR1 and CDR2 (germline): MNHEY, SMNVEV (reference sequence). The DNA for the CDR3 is TGTGCCAGCAGGTACGGGGGGCCAAACACTGAAGCTTTCTTT. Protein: CASRYGGPNTEAFF.

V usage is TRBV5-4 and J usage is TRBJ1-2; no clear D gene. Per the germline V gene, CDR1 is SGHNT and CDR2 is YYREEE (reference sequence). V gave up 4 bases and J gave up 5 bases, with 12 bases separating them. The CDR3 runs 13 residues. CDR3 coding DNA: TGTGCCAGCAGCCAGAACACATATTATGGCTACACCTTC. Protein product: CASSQNTYYGYTF.

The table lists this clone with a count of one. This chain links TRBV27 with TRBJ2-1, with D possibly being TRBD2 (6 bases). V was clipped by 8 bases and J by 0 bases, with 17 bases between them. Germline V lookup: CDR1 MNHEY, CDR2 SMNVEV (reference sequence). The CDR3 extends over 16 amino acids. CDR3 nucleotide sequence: TGTGCCAGCGGAAAGGGACTCCCCAGCTCCTACAATGAGCAGTTCTTC. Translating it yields CASGKGLPSSYNEQFF.